This record concerns one T cell receptor (beta chain) sequence. The sample originates from a study of blood T cell repertoires in COVID-19. The repertoire was sequenced with immunoSEQ multiplex PCR; TCRdb's copy has only in-frame clones and lacks some. The repertoire consists of around 230,000 clones, with around 86% occurring once and the leading ten covering less than 4.5%. The CDR3 extends over 11 amino acids. In germline, CDR1 is SQVTM, CDR2 ANQGSEA. V was pared by 6 bases and J by 5 bases, with 10 bases between. Sample: PBMCs or T cells enriched from blood (not recorded which). The receptor was isolated from a woman between 40 and 55 years old with acute COVID-19. The V gene is TRBV29-1, the J gene TRBJ1-2; D uncertain. CDR3 loop: CSVLALYGYTF. The CDR3 DNA is TGCAGCGTCCTAGCATTGTATGGCTACACCTTC. The complete variable domain, with remaining parts taken from reference TRBV29-1 and TRBJ1-2, reads SAVISQKPSRDICQRGTSLTIQCQVDSQVTMMFWYRQQPGQSLTLIATANQGSEATYESGFVIDKFPISRPNLTFSTLTVSNMSPEDSSIYLCSVLALYGYTFGSGTRLTVV.